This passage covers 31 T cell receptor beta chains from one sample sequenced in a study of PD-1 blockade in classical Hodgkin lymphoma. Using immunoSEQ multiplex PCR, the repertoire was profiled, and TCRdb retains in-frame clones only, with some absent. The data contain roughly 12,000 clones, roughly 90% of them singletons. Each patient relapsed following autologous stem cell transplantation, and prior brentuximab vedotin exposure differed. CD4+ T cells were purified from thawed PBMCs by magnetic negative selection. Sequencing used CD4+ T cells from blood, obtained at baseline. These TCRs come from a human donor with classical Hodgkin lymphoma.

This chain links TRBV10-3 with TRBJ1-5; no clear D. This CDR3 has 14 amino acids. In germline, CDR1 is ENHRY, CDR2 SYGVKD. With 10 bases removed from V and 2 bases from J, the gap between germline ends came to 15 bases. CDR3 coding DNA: TGTGCCACCCTGGACTCAGGCGGCAATCAGCCCCAGCATTTT. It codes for CATLDSGGNQPQHF.

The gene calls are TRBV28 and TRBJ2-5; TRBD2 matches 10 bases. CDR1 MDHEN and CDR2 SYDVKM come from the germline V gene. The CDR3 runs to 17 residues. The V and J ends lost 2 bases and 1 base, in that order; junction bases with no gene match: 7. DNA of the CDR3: TGTGCCAGCAGTTTAGCCTCTAGCGGGGGTGGCCAAGAGACCCAGTACTTC. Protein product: CASSLASSGGGQETQYF.

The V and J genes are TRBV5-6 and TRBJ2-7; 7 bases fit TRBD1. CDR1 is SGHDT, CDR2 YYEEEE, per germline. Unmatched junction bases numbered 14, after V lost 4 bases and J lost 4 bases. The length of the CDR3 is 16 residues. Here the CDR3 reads CASSKRLFGTDYEQYF. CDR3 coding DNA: TGTGCCAGCAGCAAGCGGCTTTTCGGGACAGATTACGAGCAGTACTTC.

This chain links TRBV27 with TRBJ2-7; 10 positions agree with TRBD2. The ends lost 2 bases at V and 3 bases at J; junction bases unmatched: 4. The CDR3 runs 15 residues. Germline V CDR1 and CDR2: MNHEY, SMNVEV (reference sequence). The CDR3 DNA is TGTGCCAGCAGTTTAAAGCCTAGCGGGAGCTACGAGCAGTACTTC. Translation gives CASSLKPSGSYEQYF.

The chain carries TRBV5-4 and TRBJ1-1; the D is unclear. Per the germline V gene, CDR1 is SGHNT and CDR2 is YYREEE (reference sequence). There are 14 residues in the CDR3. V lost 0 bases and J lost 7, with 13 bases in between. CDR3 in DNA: TGTGCCAGCAGCTTGGCCGGCGGGAACGGTGAAGCTTTCTTT. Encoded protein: CASSLAGGNGEAFF.

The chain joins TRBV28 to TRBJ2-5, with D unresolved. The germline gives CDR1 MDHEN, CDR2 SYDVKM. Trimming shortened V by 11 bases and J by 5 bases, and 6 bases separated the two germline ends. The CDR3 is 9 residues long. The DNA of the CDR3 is TGTGCCTCCGAGGAGACCCAGTACTTC. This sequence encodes CASEETQYF.

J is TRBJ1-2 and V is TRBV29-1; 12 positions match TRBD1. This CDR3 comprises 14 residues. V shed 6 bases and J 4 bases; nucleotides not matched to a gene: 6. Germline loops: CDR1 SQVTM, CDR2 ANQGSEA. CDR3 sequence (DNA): TGCAGCGTCCGGGGACAGGGGGCTGGCTATGGCTACACCTTC. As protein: CSVRGQGAGYGYTF.

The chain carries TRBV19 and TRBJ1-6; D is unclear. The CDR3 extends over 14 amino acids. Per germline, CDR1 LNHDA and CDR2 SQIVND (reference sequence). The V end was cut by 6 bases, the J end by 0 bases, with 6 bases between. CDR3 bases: TGTGCCAGTAGCCCGAGCTCCTATAATTCACCCCTCCACTTT. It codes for CASSPSSYNSPLHF.

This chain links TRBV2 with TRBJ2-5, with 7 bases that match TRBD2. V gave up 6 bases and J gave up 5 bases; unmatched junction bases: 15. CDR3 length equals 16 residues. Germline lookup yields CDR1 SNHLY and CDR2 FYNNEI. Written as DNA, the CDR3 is TGTGCCAGCAGAATCAGATTAGCGGGTGGGGGTGAGACCCAGTACTTC. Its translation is CASRIRLAGGGETQYF.

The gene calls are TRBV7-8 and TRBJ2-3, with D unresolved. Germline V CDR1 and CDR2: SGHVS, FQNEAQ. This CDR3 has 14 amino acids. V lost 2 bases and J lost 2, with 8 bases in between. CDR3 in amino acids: CASSLKRFTDTQYF. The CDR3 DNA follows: TGTGCCAGCAGCTTAAAAAGGTTCACAGATACGCAGTATTTT.

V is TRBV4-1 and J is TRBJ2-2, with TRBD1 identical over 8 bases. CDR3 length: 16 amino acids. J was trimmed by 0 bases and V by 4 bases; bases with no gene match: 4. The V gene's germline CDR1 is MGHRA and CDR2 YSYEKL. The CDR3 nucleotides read TGCGCCAGCAGCCTCACAGGGGGATCGAACACCGGGGAGCTGTTTTTT. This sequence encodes CASSLTGGSNTGELFF.

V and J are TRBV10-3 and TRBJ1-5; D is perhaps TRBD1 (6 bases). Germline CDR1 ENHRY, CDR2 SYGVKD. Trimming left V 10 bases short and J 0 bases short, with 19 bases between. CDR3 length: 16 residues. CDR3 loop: CATAQRTQGSNQPQHF. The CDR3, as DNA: TGTGCCACTGCGCAACGTACACAGGGTAGCAATCAGCCCCAGCATTTT.

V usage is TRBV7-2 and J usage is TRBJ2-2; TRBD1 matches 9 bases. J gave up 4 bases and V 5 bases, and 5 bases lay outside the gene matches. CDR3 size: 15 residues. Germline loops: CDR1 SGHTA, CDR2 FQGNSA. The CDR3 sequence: CASSAHRGLTGELFF. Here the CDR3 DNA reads TGTGCCAGCAGCGCGCACAGGGGGCTCACCGGGGAGCTGTTTTTT.

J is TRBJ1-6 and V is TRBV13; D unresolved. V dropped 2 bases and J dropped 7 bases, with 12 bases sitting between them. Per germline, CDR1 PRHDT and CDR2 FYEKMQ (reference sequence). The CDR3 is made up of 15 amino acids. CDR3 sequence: CASSLQARENSPLHF. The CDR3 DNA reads TGTGCCAGCAGCTTACAGGCACGGGAAAATTCACCCCTCCACTTT.

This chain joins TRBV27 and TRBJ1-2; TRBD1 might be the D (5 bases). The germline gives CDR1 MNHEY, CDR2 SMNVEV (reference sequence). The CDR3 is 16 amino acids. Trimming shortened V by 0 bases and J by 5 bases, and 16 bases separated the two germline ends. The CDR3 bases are TGTGCCAGCAGTTTATCCCCGGGGACCTTGGGGTATGGCTACACCTTC. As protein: CASSLSPGTLGYGYTF.

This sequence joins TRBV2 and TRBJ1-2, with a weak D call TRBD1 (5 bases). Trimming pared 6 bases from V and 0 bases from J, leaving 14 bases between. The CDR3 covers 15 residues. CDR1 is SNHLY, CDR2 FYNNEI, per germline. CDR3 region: CASRPGLGANYGYTF. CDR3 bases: TGTGCCAGCAGGCCAGGGTTGGGGGCTAACTATGGCTACACCTTC.

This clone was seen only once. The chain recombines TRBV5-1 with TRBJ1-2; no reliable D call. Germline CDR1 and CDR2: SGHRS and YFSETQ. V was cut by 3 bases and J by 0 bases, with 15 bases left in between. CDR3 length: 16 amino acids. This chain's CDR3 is CASSWGYREANYGYTF. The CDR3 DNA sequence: TGCGCCAGCAGCTGGGGTTACAGAGAAGCTAACTATGGCTACACCTTC.

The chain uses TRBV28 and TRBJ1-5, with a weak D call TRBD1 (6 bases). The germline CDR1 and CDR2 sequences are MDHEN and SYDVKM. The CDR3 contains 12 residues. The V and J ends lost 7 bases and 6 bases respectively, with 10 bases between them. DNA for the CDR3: TGTGCCAGCACCTCGACAGGTCAGCCCCAGCATTTT. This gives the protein CASTSTGQPQHF. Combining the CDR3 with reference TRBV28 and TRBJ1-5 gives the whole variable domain DVKVTQSSRYLVKRTGEKVFLECVQDMDHENMFWYRQDPGLGLRLIYFSYDVKMKEKGDIPEGYSVSREKKERFSLILESASTNQTSMYLCASTSTGQPQHFGDGTRLSIL.

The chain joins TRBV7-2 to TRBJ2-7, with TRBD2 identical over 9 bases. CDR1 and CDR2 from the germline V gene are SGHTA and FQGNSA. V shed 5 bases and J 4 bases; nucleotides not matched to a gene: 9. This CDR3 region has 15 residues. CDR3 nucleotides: TGTGCCAGCAGCCTAACTAGCGGGCCCATGTACGAGCAGTACTTC. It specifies CASSLTSGPMYEQYF.

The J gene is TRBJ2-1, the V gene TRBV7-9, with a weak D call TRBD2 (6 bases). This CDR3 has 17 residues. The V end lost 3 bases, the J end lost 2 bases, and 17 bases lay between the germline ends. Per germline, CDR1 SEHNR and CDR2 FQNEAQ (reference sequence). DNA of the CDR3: TGTGCCAGCAGCTTTTACGCGGGACCCAGCGCCTACAATGAGCAGTTCTTC. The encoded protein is CASSFYAGPSAYNEQFF.

DNA of the CDR3: TGCGCCAGCAGCTTGGGCGACGGGAACTACAATGAGCAGTTCTTC. Translation gives CASSLGDGNYNEQFF. This chain links TRBV5-1 with TRBJ2-1; weak D call: TRBD2 (5 bases). The V end was cut by 0 bases, the J end by 3 bases, with 10 bases between. Germline CDR1 SGHRS, CDR2 YFSETQ. There are 15 residues in the CDR3.

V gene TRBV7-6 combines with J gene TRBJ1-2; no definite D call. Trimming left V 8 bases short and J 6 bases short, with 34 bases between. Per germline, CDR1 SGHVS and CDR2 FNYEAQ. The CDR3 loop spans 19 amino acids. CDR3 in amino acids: CASPLRPGSGPEKRDGYTF. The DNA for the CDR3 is TGTGCCAGCCCGTTGCGGCCCGGGAGCGGGCCAGAGAAGAGGGATGGCTACACCTTC.

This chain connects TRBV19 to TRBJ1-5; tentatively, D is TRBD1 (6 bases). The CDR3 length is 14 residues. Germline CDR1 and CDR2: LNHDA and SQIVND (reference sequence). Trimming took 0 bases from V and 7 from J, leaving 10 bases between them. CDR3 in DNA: TGTGCCAGTAGTATAGAACAGGGAATACAGCCCCAGCATTTT. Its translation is CASSIEQGIQPQHF. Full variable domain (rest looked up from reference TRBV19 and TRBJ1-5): DGGITQSPKYLFRKEGQNVTLSCEQNLNHDAMYWYRQDPGQGLRLIYYSQIVNDFQKGDIAEGYSVSREKKESFPLTVTSAQKNPTAFYLCASSIEQGIQPQHFGDGTRLSIL.

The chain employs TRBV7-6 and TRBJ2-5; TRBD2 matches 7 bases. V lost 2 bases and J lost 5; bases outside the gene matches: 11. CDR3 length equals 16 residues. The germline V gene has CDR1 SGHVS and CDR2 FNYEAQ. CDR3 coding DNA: TGTGCCAGCAGCTTACCAAACCGGGGAGGGTCGGAGACCCAGTACTTC. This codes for CASSLPNRGGSETQYF.

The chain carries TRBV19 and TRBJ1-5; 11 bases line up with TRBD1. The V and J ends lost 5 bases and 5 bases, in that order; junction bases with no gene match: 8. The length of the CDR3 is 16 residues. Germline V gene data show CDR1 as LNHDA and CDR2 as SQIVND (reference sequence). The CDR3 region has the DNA TGTGCCAGTAGTGGACGGACAGGGGGCGCGTATCAGCCCCAGCATTTT. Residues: CASSGRTGGAYQPQHF.

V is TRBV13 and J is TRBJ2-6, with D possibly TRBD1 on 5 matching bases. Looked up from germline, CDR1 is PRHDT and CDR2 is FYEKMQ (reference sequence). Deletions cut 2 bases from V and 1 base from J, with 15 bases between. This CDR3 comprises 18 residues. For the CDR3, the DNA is TGTGCCAGCAGCTTACGGACATATCTGCAATCTGGGGCCAACGTCCTGACTTTC. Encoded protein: CASSLRTYLQSGANVLTF. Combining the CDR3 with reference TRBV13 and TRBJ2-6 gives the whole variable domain AAGVIQSPRHLIKEKRETATLKCYPIPRHDTVYWYQQGPGQDPQFLISFYEKMQSDKGSIPDRFSAQQFSDYHSELNMSSLELGDSALYFCASSLRTYLQSGANVLTFGAGSRLTVL.

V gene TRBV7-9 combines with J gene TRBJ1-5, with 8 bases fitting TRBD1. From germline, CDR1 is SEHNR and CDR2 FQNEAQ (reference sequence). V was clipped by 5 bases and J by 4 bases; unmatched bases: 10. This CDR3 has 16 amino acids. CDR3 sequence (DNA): TGTGCCAGCAGCCCTGACGACAGGGGCTGGAATCAGCCCCAGCATTTT. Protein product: CASSPDDRGWNQPQHF.

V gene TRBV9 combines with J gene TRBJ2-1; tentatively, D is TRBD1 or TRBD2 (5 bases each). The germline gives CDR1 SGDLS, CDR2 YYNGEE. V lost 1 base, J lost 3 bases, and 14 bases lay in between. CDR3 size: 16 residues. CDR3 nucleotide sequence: TGTGCCAGCAGCGTAATGGGGGACCCGATCTACAATGAGCAGTTCTTC. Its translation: CASSVMGDPIYNEQFF.

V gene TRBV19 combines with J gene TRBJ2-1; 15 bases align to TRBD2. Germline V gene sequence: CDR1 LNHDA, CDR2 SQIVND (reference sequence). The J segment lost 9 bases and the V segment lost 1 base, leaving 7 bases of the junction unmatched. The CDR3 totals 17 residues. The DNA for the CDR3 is TGTGCCAGTAGTATAGCGGGGACTAGCGGGAGGAGGACTGAGCAGTTCTTC. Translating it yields CASSIAGTSGRRTEQFF. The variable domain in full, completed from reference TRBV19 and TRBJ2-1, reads DGGITQSPKYLFRKEGQNVTLSCEQNLNHDAMYWYRQDPGQGLRLIYYSQIVNDFQKGDIAEGYSVSREKKESFPLTVTSAQKNPTAFYLCASSIAGTSGRRTEQFFGPGTRLTVL.

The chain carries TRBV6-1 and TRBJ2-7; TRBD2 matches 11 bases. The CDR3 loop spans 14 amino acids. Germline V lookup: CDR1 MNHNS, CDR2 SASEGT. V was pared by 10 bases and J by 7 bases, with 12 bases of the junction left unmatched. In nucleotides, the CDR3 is TGTGCCACCCTCCATTTAGCGGGGGGGCATGAGCAGTACTTC. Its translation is CATLHLAGGHEQYF.

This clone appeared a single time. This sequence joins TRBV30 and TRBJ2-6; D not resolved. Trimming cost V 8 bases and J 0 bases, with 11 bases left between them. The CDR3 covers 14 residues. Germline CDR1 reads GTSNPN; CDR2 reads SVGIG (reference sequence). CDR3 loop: CAGVWDSGANVLTF. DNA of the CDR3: TGTGCCGGGGTCTGGGACTCTGGGGCCAACGTCCTGACTTTC. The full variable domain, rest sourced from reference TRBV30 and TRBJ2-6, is SQTIHQWPATLVQPVGSPLSLECTVEGTSNPNLYWYRQAAGRGLQLLFYSVGIGQISSEVPQNLSASRPQDRQFILSSKKLLLSDSGFYLCAGVWDSGANVLTFGAGSRLTVL.